The present T cell receptor (beta chain) was sequenced within a study of monozygotic twins with inflammatory bowel disease. General observations from the study: IBD patients exhibited fewer clonotypes shared with other individuals than healthy twins, particularly with disease activity.

One blood sample of about 2.5 ml was taken from each donor. This CDR3 has 13 residues. Per the germline V gene, CDR1 is SGHTA and CDR2 is FQGNSA. Through template switching, UMIs that included a 6-nucleotide sample barcode were added. With the 5' RACE reads reprocessed, TCRdb shows one record per CDR3 protein and no DNA. In all, the sample yields about 300,000 distinct CDR3 sequences. About this clonotype itself: Its antigen is unknown.

The material sequenced was blood. The chain is built from TRBV7-2 and TRBJ2-3; without DNA, the TCRdb call of TRBD1 cannot be checked. The sequence was collected from a human donor with ulcerative colitis or Crohn's disease, or a healthy co-twin of an affected twin (not recorded which). CDR3 loop: CASSPRRGDTQYF.